The sequence of this T cell receptor (beta chain) was determined in a study of blood T cell repertoires in COVID-19. Turning to the study itself: Samples representing acute and convalescent COVID-19 were sourced from the United States, Italy and Spain. Sources were T cells, B-cell-depleted T cells, or PBMCs; the material itself was cDNA or gDNA.

Per the original methods: Counts of nucleated cells, estimated from reference gene primer amplification, were obtained. Clones were sequenced by immunoSEQ multiplex PCR, and TCRdb holds only the in-frame ones, with some missing. D and trimming come from the DNA, and the V and J calls and clone size come from that table. Of roughly 180,000 clones listed, roughly nine tenths are singletons. The V gene lost 6 bases and the J gene lost 7 bases, with 10 bases spanning the gap. In germline, CDR1 is SNHLY, CDR2 FYNNEI. The CDR3 has 12 residues. The sequence was obtained from a man in his 70s with active or convalescent COVID-19. Sequencing was done on a sample of peripheral blood. The chain carries TRBV2 and TRBJ1-5; D gene ambiguous. Written as DNA, the CDR3 is TGTGCCAGCAGGCCGGAGAGACAGCCCCAGCATTTT. Translating gives CASRPERQPQHF.